This TCR beta chain was obtained from a study of T-cell reconstitution after alpha-beta-depleted transplantation in children. The TCRbeta library was prepared with unique molecular identifiers. MiXCR, applied by TCRdb to the PCR reads, yields one record per CDR3 protein. This table holds under 300,000 distinct CDR3 sequences, about 9.9% found once. V lost 3 bases and J lost 0, with 8 bases in between. The germline V gene has CDR1 SGHRS and CDR2 YFSETQ. This CDR3 contains 14 residues. The clonotype originates from a male patient between 2 and 10 years old who had a stem cell transplant for chronic granulomatous disease, so the T cells may come from the graft donor. The rearrangement links TRBV5-1 to TRBJ2-3; D is undetermined. Source: peripheral blood, taken 180 days after TCRalphabeta/CD19-depleted stem cell transplant. As DNA, the CDR3 is TGCGCCAGCAGCTGGGAATGGAGCACAGATACGCAGTATTTT. It translates to CASSWEWSTDTQYF.